Listed below are T cell receptor beta chains from one sample, sequenced in a study of blood T cell repertoires in COVID-19. Assay used: immunoSEQ multiplex PCR; TCRdb lists only in-frame clones, some missing. The repertoire holds 200,000 to 250,000 clones, 60% to 85% seen once, with 5.5% in the top ten. The sequencing sample was made of peripheral blood. Source of these receptors: a woman between 65 and 79 years old with acute or convalescent COVID-19. Both conserved end residues are part of each CDR3. Clone size is stated in some rows and not others, as once, few, many or a class when expanded.

CDR3aa: CASSLVTSGAPRDGEQYF; v_gene: TRBV28; j_gene: TRBJ2-7; abundance: -
CDR3aa: CASSGGTSGSNEQFF; v_gene: TRBV28; j_gene: TRBJ2-1; abundance: -
CDR3aa: CASSQAGGGSEKLFF; v_gene: TRBV4-1; j_gene: TRBJ1-4; abundance: -
CDR3aa: CASQRGHSVEYGYTF; v_gene: TRBV19; j_gene: TRBJ1-2; abundance: -
CDR3aa: CASSLGLGMTTDTQYF; v_gene: TRBV5-1; j_gene: TRBJ2-3; abundance: -
CDR3aa: CASSPRVKSGYTF; v_gene: TRBV3-1/TRBV3-2; j_gene: TRBJ1-2; abundance: -
CDR3aa: CASTERQGFAEAFF; v_gene: TRBV2; j_gene: TRBJ1-1; abundance: -
CDR3aa: CAISESKAGVNEQFF; v_gene: TRBV10-3; j_gene: TRBJ2-1; abundance: -
CDR3aa: CASSPPGLAGGEQFF; v_gene: TRBV7-9; j_gene: TRBJ2-1; abundance: -
CDR3aa: CASSIGASGRDEQYF; v_gene: TRBV19; j_gene: TRBJ2-7; abundance: -
CDR3aa: CASSTGQGGVNEQFF; v_gene: TRBV18; j_gene: TRBJ2-1; abundance: few
CDR3aa: CASNPSGRSYEQYF; v_gene: TRBV27; j_gene: TRBJ2-7; abundance: -
CDR3aa: CASRTNRDEQFF; v_gene: TRBV6-6; j_gene: TRBJ2-1; abundance: -
CDR3aa: CASSEGLALYEQYF; v_gene: TRBV10-1; j_gene: TRBJ2-7; abundance: -
CDR3aa: CASSLSGRKANEQFF; v_gene: TRBV7-8; j_gene: TRBJ2-1; abundance: -
CDR3aa: CASSLVRGRQPQHF; v_gene: TRBV7-2; j_gene: TRBJ1-5; abundance: -
CDR3aa: CASSLDSGQETQYF; v_gene: TRBV11-2; j_gene: TRBJ2-5; abundance: -
CDR3aa: CASRATSGAPYEQYF; v_gene: TRBV3-1/TRBV3-2; j_gene: TRBJ2-7; abundance: -
CDR3aa: CASSRGGPYEQYF; v_gene: TRBV3-1/TRBV3-2; j_gene: TRBJ2-7; abundance: -
CDR3aa: CASSLVPSGWHNEQFF; v_gene: TRBV11-2; j_gene: TRBJ2-1; abundance: -
CDR3aa: CASKSHGGTYEQYF; v_gene: TRBV6-5; j_gene: TRBJ2-7; abundance: -
CDR3aa: CASSWGDSYEQYF; v_gene: TRBV19; j_gene: TRBJ2-7; abundance: -
CDR3aa: CASNVSWTGGEGDTQYF; v_gene: TRBV6-7; j_gene: TRBJ2-3; abundance: -
CDR3aa: CASSQTASGANVLTF; v_gene: TRBV5-1; j_gene: TRBJ2-6; abundance: -
CDR3aa: CASSSGTGGGYTF; v_gene: TRBV5-6; j_gene: TRBJ1-2; abundance: -
CDR3aa: CASRALAGLQETQYF; v_gene: TRBV2; j_gene: TRBJ2-5; abundance: -
CDR3aa: CASSVGLAGGWYNEQFF; v_gene: TRBV9; j_gene: TRBJ2-1; abundance: -
CDR3aa: CASSLGQLNEQFF; v_gene: TRBV5-1; j_gene: TRBJ2-1; abundance: once
CDR3aa: CASRTSGTGTYEQYF; v_gene: TRBV28; j_gene: TRBJ2-7; abundance: -
CDR3aa: CASSRDTRGNEQYF; v_gene: TRBV6-5; j_gene: TRBJ2-7; abundance: -
CDR3aa: CASSKWKETPLLNTEAFF; v_gene: TRBV21-1; j_gene: TRBJ1-1; abundance: -
CDR3aa: CASSYTGTQGNTIYF; v_gene: TRBV11-2; j_gene: TRBJ1-3; abundance: -
CDR3aa: CASSKGNQPQHF; v_gene: TRBV10-2; j_gene: TRBJ1-5; abundance: once
CDR3aa: CASSLRQGNYEQYF; v_gene: TRBV7-6; j_gene: TRBJ2-7; abundance: few
CDR3aa: CASTQTSGTSTDTQYF; v_gene: TRBV19; j_gene: TRBJ2-3; abundance: few